This T cell receptor (beta chain) stems from a study of blood T cell repertoires in COVID-19. This CDR3 contains 17 residues. Trimming cost V 5 bases and J 4 bases, with 23 bases left between them. Germline-derived CDR1 and CDR2 are SGHAT and FQNNGV. In the original analysis: Nucleated cell number was recorded as an estimate derived from reference gene primer amplification. Clones were read by immunoSEQ multiplex PCR, and TCRdb kept only the in-frame ones, dropping some. V and J calls and clone size come straight from that table; D and trimming were deduced from the DNA. The sample shows 200,000 or so clones, around 86% of them seen only once.

The chain joins TRBV11-2 to TRBJ1-2; no reliable D call. The sequenced sample was peripheral blood. The TCR originated in a woman aged 40 to 49 with acute or convalescent COVID-19. CDR3: CASSPHFSGSATYGYTF. As DNA, the CDR3 is TGTGCCAGCAGCCCACACTTCTCCGGCAGCGCAACCTATGGCTACACCTTC.